A selection of T cell receptor beta chains follows, all from one sample in a study of blood T cell repertoires in COVID-19. Measured with immunoSEQ multiplex PCR; TCRdb has only the in-frame clones, and not every one. The sample holds roughly 150,000 clones, 84% seen once. Material for sequencing was peripheral blood. These receptors were taken from a woman aged 80 or over with COVID-19, enrolled during active disease. The CDR3 runs from the conserved cysteine through the conserved F or W. A D gene is named only where the DNA matches it firmly. Clone size is shown for a subset of rows, as once, few, many or a class of expanded clone.

CDR3nt: TGTGCCAGCAGCATTCCACAGGGGGCGAGAAATTCACCCCTCCACTTT; CDR3aa: CASSIPQGARNSPLHF; v_gene: TRBV7-2; abundance: NA; d_gene: TRBD1; j_gene: TRBJ1-6
CDR3nt: TGTGCCAGCAGGAGTCAACAGGGAGGGTACAATGAGCAGTTCTTC; CDR3aa: CASRSQQGGYNEQFF; v_gene: TRBV7-9; abundance: medium-sized; d_gene: NA; j_gene: TRBJ2-1
CDR3nt: TGTGCAAGTCGCTTAGGGGCGGGGGGATTGCAAGAGACCCAGTACTTC; CDR3aa: CASRLGAGGLQETQYF; v_gene: TRBV12-2; abundance: NA; d_gene: NA; j_gene: TRBJ2-5
CDR3nt: TGTGCCTGGACCGGTGGTAGCAATCAGCCCCAGCATTTT; CDR3aa: CAWTGGSNQPQHF; v_gene: TRBV30; abundance: once; d_gene: NA; j_gene: TRBJ1-5
CDR3nt: TGCAGCGCTAGTACAGGGAGGGAACTGTTTTTT; CDR3aa: CSASTGRELFF; v_gene: TRBV29-1; abundance: NA; d_gene: NA; j_gene: TRBJ1-4
CDR3nt: TGCGCCAACCAGACCGGGACTAGCGGGGCGACGCCCGCCCAAGAGACCCAGTACTTC; CDR3aa: CANQTGTSGATPAQETQYF; v_gene: TRBV10-1; abundance: NA; d_gene: TRBD2; j_gene: TRBJ2-5
CDR3nt: TGTGCCAGCAGCCCCGGGACAGGGGGCACCAAAGCGAACACCGGGGAGCTGTTTTTT; CDR3aa: CASSPGTGGTKANTGELFF; v_gene: TRBV7-2; abundance: NA; d_gene: TRBD1; j_gene: TRBJ2-2
CDR3nt: TGTGCCAGCAGCAGGGGACTAGCGGGGGCATTCTCCTACGAGCAGTACTTC; CDR3aa: CASSRGLAGAFSYEQYF; v_gene: TRBV5-6; abundance: few; d_gene: TRBD2; j_gene: TRBJ2-7
CDR3nt: TGTGCCAGCAGTAGGGGACAGCCATTGAACACCGGGGAGCTGTTTTTT; CDR3aa: CASSRGQPLNTGELFF; v_gene: TRBV27; abundance: NA; d_gene: TRBD1; j_gene: TRBJ2-2
CDR3nt: TGCGCCAGCAGCTTGGAGGCAGGGAAGGCCTATGGCTACACCTTC; CDR3aa: CASSLEAGKAYGYTF; v_gene: TRBV5-1; abundance: NA; d_gene: NA; j_gene: TRBJ1-2
CDR3nt: TGTGCCATATCAACGAGTAGCGGGGCCTACGAGCAGTACTTC; CDR3aa: CAISTSSGAYEQYF; v_gene: TRBV10-3; abundance: once; d_gene: TRBD2; j_gene: TRBJ2-7
CDR3nt: TGTGCCAGCAGCTTTACCAGGGGGCCCCCCTACAATGAGCAGTTCTTC; CDR3aa: CASSFTRGPPYNEQFF; v_gene: TRBV7-2; abundance: NA; d_gene: TRBD1; j_gene: TRBJ2-1
CDR3nt: TGTGCCAGCAGCCCTAGCGGGTACACCGGGGAGCTGTTTTTT; CDR3aa: CASSPSGYTGELFF; v_gene: TRBV7-3; abundance: once; d_gene: TRBD2; j_gene: TRBJ2-2
CDR3nt: TGTGCCATCAGTGAGCTAGCGGGAGGATTAGGGAATGAGCAGTTCTTC; CDR3aa: CAISELAGGLGNEQFF; v_gene: TRBV10-3; abundance: NA; d_gene: TRBD2; j_gene: TRBJ2-1
CDR3nt: TGTGCCAGCAGCCCGGATGCTCGGGGCAAACTAGCGGGGGCGGGGAATGAGCAGTTCTTC; CDR3aa: CASSPDARGKLAGAGNEQFF; v_gene: TRBV27; abundance: NA; d_gene: TRBD2; j_gene: TRBJ2-1
CDR3nt: TGTGCCTGGAGTCGGGGACAGGGGATCAATGAGCAGTTCTTC; CDR3aa: CAWSRGQGINEQFF; v_gene: TRBV30; abundance: NA; d_gene: TRBD1; j_gene: TRBJ2-1
CDR3nt: TGTGCCAGCAGCGAAGACCGGGACATTCCATACGAGCAGTACTTC; CDR3aa: CASSEDRDIPYEQYF; v_gene: TRBV21-1; abundance: NA; d_gene: NA; j_gene: TRBJ2-7
CDR3nt: TGTGCCAGCAGCTTCGGTCCGAATCAGCCCCAGCATTTT; CDR3aa: CASSFGPNQPQHF; v_gene: TRBV7-3; abundance: NA; d_gene: NA; j_gene: TRBJ1-5
CDR3nt: TGTGCCAGCAGCGTAGCGGGGAGCGGGTACAATGAGCAGTTCTTC; CDR3aa: CASSVAGSGYNEQFF; v_gene: TRBV9; abundance: NA; d_gene: NA; j_gene: TRBJ2-1
CDR3nt: TGTGCCAGTAGTAGACACAGCAATCAGCCCCAGCATTTT; CDR3aa: CASSRHSNQPQHF; v_gene: TRBV19; abundance: NA; d_gene: NA; j_gene: TRBJ1-5
CDR3nt: TGTGCCAGCAGTTTGGCGGGGCCAGAGACCCAGTACTTC; CDR3aa: CASSLAGPETQYF; v_gene: TRBV28; abundance: NA; d_gene: NA; j_gene: TRBJ2-5
CDR3nt: TGTGCCAGCAGCCCAAGAGGGGGCGCGAACACCGGGGAGCTGTTTTTT; CDR3aa: CASSPRGGANTGELFF; v_gene: TRBV7-2; abundance: NA; d_gene: TRBD1; j_gene: TRBJ2-2
CDR3nt: TGTGCCAGCAGTTCCTATTATGGGGACAGGGAGGGTTCACCCCTCCACTTT; CDR3aa: CASSSYYGDREGSPLHF; v_gene: TRBV27; abundance: NA; d_gene: TRBD1; j_gene: TRBJ1-6
CDR3nt: TGCGCCAGCAGGCGGCCCGGGACAGGGAACGAGCAGTACTTC; CDR3aa: CASRRPGTGNEQYF; v_gene: TRBV5-1; abundance: NA; d_gene: TRBD1; j_gene: TRBJ2-7
CDR3nt: TGTGCCAGCAGCTTAGAGACTAGCGGGATTTACAATGAGCAGTTCTTC; CDR3aa: CASSLETSGIYNEQFF; v_gene: TRBV7-9; abundance: NA; d_gene: TRBD2; j_gene: TRBJ2-1
CDR3nt: TGCAGTGCTAGTAAGAGACAGGGGTTTGACGTACCCCTCCACTTT; CDR3aa: CSASKRQGFDVPLHF; v_gene: TRBV20-1; abundance: NA; d_gene: TRBD1; j_gene: TRBJ1-6
CDR3nt: TGTGCCAGCAGTCCCATACAGGGGGCTTTTAGTGAAGCTTTCTTT; CDR3aa: CASSPIQGAFSEAFF; v_gene: TRBV27; abundance: few; d_gene: TRBD1; j_gene: TRBJ1-1
CDR3nt: TGTGCCAGCAGCTTGAGAGGCCAGCGCTCCTATAATTCACCCCTCCACTTT; CDR3aa: CASSLRGQRSYNSPLHF; v_gene: TRBV5-5; abundance: NA; d_gene: NA; j_gene: TRBJ1-6
CDR3nt: TGTGCCAGCAGCTTAATGGGGGCAAGCACTGAAGCTTTCTTT; CDR3aa: CASSLMGASTEAFF; v_gene: TRBV11-2; abundance: NA; d_gene: NA; j_gene: TRBJ1-1
CDR3nt: TGTGCCAGCAGCAAAGTCCAGGGGCACGCGGACGAGCAGTACTTC; CDR3aa: CASSKVQGHADEQYF; v_gene: TRBV21-1; abundance: NA; d_gene: NA; j_gene: TRBJ2-7
CDR3nt: TGTGCCACCAGCAGAGATTACAATCAGCCCCAGCATTTT; CDR3aa: CATSRDYNQPQHF; v_gene: TRBV15; abundance: NA; d_gene: NA; j_gene: TRBJ1-5
CDR3nt: TGTGCCAGCTCACCCACCAGGGAATCGTACGAGCAGTACTTC; CDR3aa: CASSPTRESYEQYF; v_gene: TRBV18; abundance: NA; d_gene: NA; j_gene: TRBJ2-7
CDR3nt: TGTGCCAGCAGCTCCCCCCCTAGAGTGTCTAGCTACGAGCAGTACTTC; CDR3aa: CASSSPPRVSSYEQYF; v_gene: TRBV21-1; abundance: NA; d_gene: NA; j_gene: TRBJ2-7
CDR3nt: TGTGCCAGCAGCCTGACCCCGGGACAGGGATTGGGGACTAACTATGGCTACACCTTC; CDR3aa: CASSLTPGQGLGTNYGYTF; v_gene: TRBV7-9; abundance: NA; d_gene: TRBD1; j_gene: TRBJ1-2
CDR3nt: TGTGCCACCAGCGGACAGGGGAGGACCTACAATGAGCAGTTCTTC; CDR3aa: CATSGQGRTYNEQFF; v_gene: TRBV24-1; abundance: NA; d_gene: TRBD1; j_gene: TRBJ2-1
CDR3nt: TGTGCCACCAGCAACGACAGGGGGCGCATCGGAACTAATGAAAAACTGTTTTTT; CDR3aa: CATSNDRGRIGTNEKLFF; v_gene: TRBV24-1; abundance: NA; d_gene: TRBD1; j_gene: TRBJ1-4
CDR3nt: TGTGCCAGCAGTTTACAGGATAACTATGGCTACACCTTC; CDR3aa: CASSLQDNYGYTF; v_gene: TRBV6-6; abundance: NA; d_gene: NA; j_gene: TRBJ1-2
CDR3nt: TGTGCCAGCAGTGTGCAGGGGCGGAACACTGAAGCTTTCTTT; CDR3aa: CASSVQGRNTEAFF; v_gene: TRBV2; abundance: NA; d_gene: NA; j_gene: TRBJ1-1
CDR3nt: TGTGCCAGCAGTTGGTGGACAGGTACCTACGAGCAGTACTTC; CDR3aa: CASSWWTGTYEQYF; v_gene: TRBV28; abundance: NA; d_gene: TRBD1; j_gene: TRBJ2-7
CDR3nt: TGTGCCTGCCTCCGACAGGGGGTAATGGATGAAAAACTGTTTTTT; CDR3aa: CACLRQGVMDEKLFF; v_gene: TRBV30; abundance: NA; d_gene: TRBD1; j_gene: TRBJ1-4
CDR3nt: TGTGCCAGAAGCTCAGGGACTAGCGGGAGCTCCTACGAGCAGTACTTC; CDR3aa: CARSSGTSGSSYEQYF; v_gene: TRBV5-3; abundance: NA; d_gene: TRBD2; j_gene: TRBJ2-7
CDR3nt: TGTGCCAGCAGCTATAGCGGGGCCAGAACCGGGGAGCTGTTTTTT; CDR3aa: CASSYSGARTGELFF; v_gene: TRBV11-2; abundance: once; d_gene: TRBD2; j_gene: TRBJ2-2
CDR3nt: TGTGCCAGCAGCCCGCTCGGGCGGGGGGGTGCAGATACGCAGTATTTT; CDR3aa: CASSPLGRGGADTQYF; v_gene: TRBV7-8; abundance: NA; d_gene: TRBD2; j_gene: TRBJ2-3
CDR3nt: TGTGCCAGCAGCCTATTCCGACCGGGTCACGGGGATACGCAGTATTTT; CDR3aa: CASSLFRPGHGDTQYF; v_gene: TRBV7-2; abundance: few; d_gene: NA; j_gene: TRBJ2-3
CDR3nt: TGTGCCATCATAAGCGGGAGGAGTACCGGGGAGCTGTTTTTT; CDR3aa: CAIISGRSTGELFF; v_gene: TRBV6-5; abundance: NA; d_gene: TRBD2; j_gene: TRBJ2-2
CDR3nt: TGTGCCAGCAGCGTAGTAGGGACTAGTTACACCGGGGAGCTGTTTTTT; CDR3aa: CASSVVGTSYTGELFF; v_gene: TRBV9; abundance: NA; d_gene: TRBD2; j_gene: TRBJ2-2
CDR3nt: TGTGCCAGCTCACGCTCTACAGGGCACCAAGAGACCCAGTACTTC; CDR3aa: CASSRSTGHQETQYF; v_gene: TRBV18; abundance: NA; d_gene: NA; j_gene: TRBJ2-5
CDR3nt: TGTGCCAGCAGCGCGGCAGGGGCTTGGGCCAAAAACATTCAGTACTTC; CDR3aa: CASSAAGAWAKNIQYF; v_gene: TRBV7-2; abundance: NA; d_gene: NA; j_gene: TRBJ2-4
CDR3nt: TGCGCCAGCAGCTTTGGCCCCCTGGGTGAGGGTACCGGGGAGCTGTTTTTT; CDR3aa: CASSFGPLGEGTGELFF; v_gene: TRBV5-1; abundance: NA; d_gene: NA; j_gene: TRBJ2-2
CDR3nt: TGCGCCAGCAGTGGACAAGACCAAGAAGCTTTCTTT; CDR3aa: CASSGQDQEAFF; v_gene: TRBV10-1; abundance: NA; d_gene: NA; j_gene: TRBJ1-1